This T cell receptor (beta chain) was recorded in a study of blood T cell repertoires in COVID-19. Study details: Collection of acute and convalescent COVID-19 samples took place in the United States, Italy and Spain.

Per the original methods: Using reference gene primer amplification, nucleated cell counts were estimated. The data were produced by immunoSEQ multiplex PCR, yet TCRdb's version contains in-frame clones alone and is incomplete. V, J and clone size derive from that table, while D and trimming were established from the DNA sequence. In the table there are 140,000 to 150,000 clones, about 87% of which are singletons. V lost 5 bases and J lost 2; bases outside the gene matches: 8. Germline CDR1 and CDR2: SEHNR and FQNEAQ (reference sequence). The CDR3 is 16 amino acids. The sample consisted of peripheral blood. This clonotype was sampled from a woman aged 45-59 years with acute or convalescent COVID-19. The rearrangement joins TRBV7-9 to TRBJ2-5, with TRBD2 matching 10 bases. CDR3 amino acids: CASSPISAGGQETQYF. The CDR3 region has the DNA TGTGCCAGCAGCCCCATCTCAGCGGGGGGGCAAGAGACCCAGTACTTC.